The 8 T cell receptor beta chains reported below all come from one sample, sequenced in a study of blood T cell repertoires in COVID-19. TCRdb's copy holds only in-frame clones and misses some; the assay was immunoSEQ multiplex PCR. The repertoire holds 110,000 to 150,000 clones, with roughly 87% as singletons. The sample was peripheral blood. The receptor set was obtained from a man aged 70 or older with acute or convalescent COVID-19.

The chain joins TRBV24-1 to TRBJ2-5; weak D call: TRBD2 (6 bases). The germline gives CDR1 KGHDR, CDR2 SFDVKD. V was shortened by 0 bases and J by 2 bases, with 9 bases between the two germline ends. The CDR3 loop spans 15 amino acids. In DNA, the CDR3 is TGTGCCACCAGTGATTTGATGCGGGGTCAAGAGACCCAGTACTTC. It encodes CATSDLMRGQETQYF.

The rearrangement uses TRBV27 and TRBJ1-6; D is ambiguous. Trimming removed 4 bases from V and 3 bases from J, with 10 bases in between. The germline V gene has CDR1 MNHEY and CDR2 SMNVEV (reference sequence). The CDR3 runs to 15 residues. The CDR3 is CASSSLLSYNSPLHF. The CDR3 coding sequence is TGTGCCAGCAGTTCCCTCCTAAGCTATAATTCACCCCTCCACTTT.

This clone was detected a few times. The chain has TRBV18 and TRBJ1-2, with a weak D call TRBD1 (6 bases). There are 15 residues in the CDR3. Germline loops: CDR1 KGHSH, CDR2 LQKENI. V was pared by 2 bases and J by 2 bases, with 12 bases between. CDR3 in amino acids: CASSPTNRENYGYTF. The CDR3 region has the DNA TGTGCCAGCTCACCAACTAACAGGGAGAACTATGGCTACACCTTC.

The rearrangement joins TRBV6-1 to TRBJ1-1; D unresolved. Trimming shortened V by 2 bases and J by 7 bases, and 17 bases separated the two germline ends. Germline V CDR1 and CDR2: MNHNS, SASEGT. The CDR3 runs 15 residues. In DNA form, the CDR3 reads TGTGCCAGCAGTGAATGGGAGGGAGTCATGGGTGAAGCTTTCTTT. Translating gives CASSEWEGVMGEAFF.

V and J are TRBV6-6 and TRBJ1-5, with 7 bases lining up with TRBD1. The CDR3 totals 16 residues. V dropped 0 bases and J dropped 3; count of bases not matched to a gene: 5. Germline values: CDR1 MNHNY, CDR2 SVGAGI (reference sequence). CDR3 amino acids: CASSYSQGVNNQPQHF. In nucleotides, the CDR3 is TGTGCCAGCAGTTACTCGCAGGGGGTTAACAATCAGCCCCAGCATTTT.

The CDR3, as DNA: TGTGCCAGCAGCTTCGCCCCAGGGGGGAACTATGGCTACACCTTC. This gives the protein CASSFAPGGNYGYTF. The chain recombines TRBV11-2 with TRBJ1-2; 7 bases agree with TRBD1. This CDR3 region has 15 residues. V shed 3 bases, J shed 2 bases, and the junction held 6 bases outside the gene matches. CDR1 and CDR2 from the germline V gene are SGHAT and FQNNGV. Full variable domain (rest looked up from reference TRBV11-2 and TRBJ1-2): EAGVAQSPRYKIIEKRQSVAFWCNPISGHATLYWYQQILGQGPKLLIQFQNNGVVDDSQLPKDRFSAERLKGVDSTLKIQPAKLEDSAVYLCASSFAPGGNYGYTFGSGTRLTVV.

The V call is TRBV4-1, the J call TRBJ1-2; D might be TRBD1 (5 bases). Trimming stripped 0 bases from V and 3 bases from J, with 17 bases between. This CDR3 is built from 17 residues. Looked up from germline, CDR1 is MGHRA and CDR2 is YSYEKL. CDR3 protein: CASSQDGVGGRYYGYTF. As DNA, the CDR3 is TGCGCCAGCAGCCAAGATGGGGTCGGGGGAAGATACTATGGCTACACCTTC.

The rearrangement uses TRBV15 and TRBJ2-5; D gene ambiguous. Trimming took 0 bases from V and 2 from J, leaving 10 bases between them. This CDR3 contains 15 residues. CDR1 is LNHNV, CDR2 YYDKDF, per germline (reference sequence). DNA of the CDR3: TGTGCCACCAGCAGAGATTTTGGCAGGCAAGAGACCCAGTACTTC. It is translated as CATSRDFGRQETQYF.